Each of the 13 T cell receptor beta chains below was sequenced from the same sample in a study of cytomegalovirus exposure and HLA in healthy donors (dated by TCRdb to the late 2010s). The method behind the library was the immunoSEQ multiplex PCR assay. For the multiplex PCR, a mixture combining 60 forward primers for TCR Vbeta segments and 13 reverse primers for TCR Jbeta segments was used. This is the immuneACCESS table as TCRdb keeps it, with only in-frame sequences that have V and J called. A part of the clones is gone; compared with another copy, unresolved V genes explain less than half, and the rest is unexplained. This sample has about 120,000 clones in its table, and about 79% of those were observed once. The ten top clones hold approximately 2% of the sample. Specimen: PBMCs. These receptors came from a human donor in good health.

This chain uses TRBV7-6 with TRBJ1-2; a possible D gene is TRBD1 (6 bases). This CDR3 is 16 amino acids long. CDR1 is SGHVS, CDR2 FNYEAQ, per germline. Trimming removed 8 bases from V and 2 bases from J, with 21 bases in between. CDR3 region: CASGSSGGGGNYGYTF. CDR3 nucleotide sequence: TGTGCCAGCGGCTCCTCGGGCGGGGGCGGCAACTATGGCTACACCTTC.

The J gene is TRBJ1-1, the V gene TRBV6-5; 8 bases fit TRBD1. V shed 6 bases, J shed 10 bases, and the junction held 7 bases outside the gene matches. Germline V gives CDR1 MNHEY, CDR2 SVGAGI. CDR3 length equals 12 residues. CDR3 coding DNA: TGTGCCAGCAGACCCTGGACAGGGACAGCTTTCTTT. Amino acids: CASRPWTGTAFF.

In its sample, this clone was seen once. V and J are TRBV6-5 and TRBJ2-7; the D gene is possibly TRBD1 (6 bases). This CDR3 contains 14 residues. Trimming took off 4 bases at V and 3 bases at J, with 13 bases between the two ends. Per germline, CDR1 MNHEY and CDR2 SVGAGI. The CDR3 nucleotides read TGTGCCAGCAGTTCCGGGACACCTTTCTACGAGCAGTACTTC. Translated: CASSSGTPFYEQYF.

This clone has a handful of counts. The V gene is TRBV5-6, the J gene TRBJ2-1; D not certain. The V end was cut by 10 bases, the J end by 0 bases, with 11 bases between. Per the germline V gene, CDR1 is SGHDT and CDR2 is YYEEEE. The CDR3 consists of 13 residues. CDR3 bases: TGTGCCGGTTCTCTTAGCTCCTACAATGAGCAGTTCTTC. It yields the protein CAGSLSSYNEQFF. Supplemented by reference TRBV5-6 and TRBJ2-1, the full variable domain reads DAGVTQSPTHLIKTRGQQVTLRCSPKSGHDTVSWYQQALGQGPQFIFQYYEEEERQRGNFPDRFSGHQFPNYSSELNVNALLLGDSALYLCAGSLSSYNEQFFGPGTRLTVL.

The gene calls are TRBV7-6 and TRBJ1-1, with a possible D match to TRBD1 (6 bases). V was trimmed by 4 bases and J by 2 bases, leaving 11 bases between them. The CDR3 sequence is 14 residues long. The germline CDR1 and CDR2 sequences are SGHVS and FNYEAQ. CDR3 nucleotides: TGTGCCAGCAGCTCTCTAGGGGGAAACACTGAAGCTTTCTTT. Protein sequence: CASSSLGGNTEAFF.

This CDR3 is CASKPGQGLPNTEAFF. The CDR3 DNA is TGTGCCAGCAAGCCGGGACAGGGGCTCCCGAACACTGAAGCTTTCTTT. V is TRBV6-4 and J is TRBJ1-1, with 10 bases fitting TRBD1. Trimming cost V 7 bases and J 1 base; bases outside gene matches: 9. Per the germline V gene, CDR1 is MRHNA and CDR2 is SNTAGT. This CDR3 spans 16 amino acids.

The chain couples TRBV29-1 to TRBJ1-2, with D possibly matching TRBD1 (5 bases). CDR1 is SQVTM and CDR2 is ANQGSEA in the germline V gene. The CDR3 contains 13 residues. CDR3 sequence reads: CTDPFDRSYGYTF. CDR3 coding DNA: TGCACCGACCCTTTCGACAGATCCTATGGCTACACCTTC.

In its sample, this clone was seen once. This chain uses TRBV6-1 with TRBJ2-1; TRBD2 aligns across 12 bases. Germline V gene sequence: CDR1 MNHNS, CDR2 SASEGT. The CDR3 length is 19 residues. V trimming: 4 bases; J trimming: 7 bases; junction bases outside the gene matches: 17. Here the CDR3 reads CASSGRTSVTSGGWNEQFF. CDR3 bases: TGTGCCAGCAGTGGGAGAACCAGCGTGACTAGCGGGGGTTGGAATGAGCAGTTCTTC.

The chain carries TRBV7-9 and TRBJ1-3; a possible D gene is TRBD1 (6 bases). V dropped 4 bases and J dropped 3 bases, with 10 bases sitting between them. Looked up from germline, CDR1 is SEHNR and CDR2 is FQNEAQ (reference sequence). The CDR3 loop spans 14 amino acids. The CDR3 DNA sequence: TGTGCCAGCAGCTCAGGGGACCGTGGAAACACCATATATTTT. It encodes CASSSGDRGNTIYF.

The chain recombines TRBV7-9 with TRBJ1-5; D ambiguous. The germline V gene encodes CDR1 SEHNR and CDR2 FQNEAQ (reference sequence). Trimming pared 6 bases from V and 3 bases from J, leaving 12 bases between. The CDR3 covers 14 residues. In DNA, the CDR3 is TGTGCCAGCAGTCTAGACCCCTTCAATCAGCCCCAGCATTTT. It is translated as CASSLDPFNQPQHF.

The chain recombines TRBV6-5 with TRBJ2-2; 8 bases line up with TRBD1. After removal of 0 bases from V and 6 bases from J, the junction contained 3 bases not matched to a gene. Germline V gene lookup returns CDR1 MNHEY and CDR2 SVGAGI. This CDR3 has 15 amino acids. CDR3 in DNA: TGTGCCAGCAGTTACTCGTCAGGGGGCTCCGGGGAGCTGTTTTTT. Protein product: CASSYSSGGSGELFF.

This chain joins TRBV4-2 and TRBJ2-7; 12 nucleotides line up with TRBD2. Germline V gene sequence: CDR1 LGHNA, CDR2 YNFKEQ. J was trimmed by 4 bases and V by 3 bases; bases with no gene match: 19. The CDR3 has 20 amino acids. The CDR3, as DNA: TGTGCCAGCAGCCACCTAGCGGGGGGGCCCAAGTTGAAGTGTAGGTACGAGCAGTACTTC. Amino acid sequence: CASSHLAGGPKLKCRYEQYF.

This rearrangement joins TRBV5-6 to TRBJ2-7; a weak D match, TRBD2 (6 bases). The CDR3 is made up of 19 amino acids. V gave up 2 bases and J gave up 4 bases, with 28 bases separating them. Germline lookup yields CDR1 SGHDT and CDR2 YYEEEE. The CDR3 sequence is CASSLPGTRVTVWDYEQYF. CDR3 DNA: TGTGCCAGCAGCTTACCCGGGACTCGAGTGACTGTGTGGGATTACGAGCAGTACTTC.